The 21 T cell receptor beta chains listed next were all sequenced from one sample in a study of monozygotic twins with inflammatory bowel disease. TCRdb reprocessed the 5' RACE reads, with one entry per CDR3 protein and no DNA. The table lists some 170,000 distinct CDR3 sequences. The sequencing sample was made of blood. Receptors were obtained from a human donor with ulcerative colitis or Crohn's disease, or a healthy co-twin of an affected twin (not recorded which).

This rearrangement joins TRBV27 to TRBJ1-6; the D call from TCRdb, TRBD1, cannot be confirmed without DNA. Germline loops: CDR1 MNHEY, CDR2 SMNVEV (reference sequence). The CDR3 consists of 14 residues. This CDR3 reads CASSSDRDHSPLHF.

J is TRBJ2-7 and V is TRBV28; checking the TCRdb D call of TRBD2 is not possible without DNA. The CDR3 sequence is 13 residues long. Germline assignment: CDR1 MDHEN and CDR2 SYDVKM. The CDR3: CASSLLAGREQYF.

V usage is TRBV18 and J usage is TRBJ1-4; the TCRdb call, TRBD1, lacks DNA for checking. Germline CDR1 and CDR2: KGHSH and LQKENI. This CDR3 is 16 amino acids long. This CDR3 reads CASSPGQGSLNEKLFF.

This chain joins TRBV20-1 and TRBJ1-1. This CDR3 has 16 residues. Germline CDR1 DFQATT, CDR2 SNEGSKA (reference sequence). The CDR3 sequence is CSAREYNTLRDTEAFF.

The CDR3 sequence is CASSPRRASQPQHF. V and J are TRBV7-2 and TRBJ1-5; TCRdb's assignment of TRBD1 cannot be checked, as there is no DNA. The CDR3 contains 14 residues. Germline V gene sequence: CDR1 SGHTA, CDR2 FQGNSA. Drawing the rest from reference TRBV7-2 and TRBJ1-5, the complete variable domain is GAGVSQSPSNKVTEKGKDVELRCDPISGHTALYWYRQSLGQGLEFLIYFQGNSAPDKSGLPSDRFSAERTGGSVSTLTIQRTQQEDSAVYLCASSPRRASQPQHFGDGTRLSIL.

V is TRBV7-8 and J is TRBJ2-5; TCRdb designates TRBD2, a call that cannot be tested without DNA. The CDR3 loop spans 15 amino acids. Germline V gives CDR1 SGHVS, CDR2 FQNEAQ. The CDR3 loop is CASTPPASVQETQYF.

CDR3 sequence: CSVAVGAEETQYF. The rearrangement joins TRBV29-1 to TRBJ2-5; TCRdb returns TRBD1, unconfirmable since there is no DNA. There are 13 residues in the CDR3. Germline CDR1 and CDR2: SQVTM and ANQGSEA.

J is TRBJ1-1 and V is TRBV5-6. Germline V gene data show CDR1 as SGHDT and CDR2 as YYEEEE. This CDR3 comprises 14 residues. CDR3 protein: CASSPGEENTEAFF.

The rearrangement links TRBV6-5 to TRBJ2-7. The length of the CDR3 is 14 residues. Germline CDR1 reads MNHEY; CDR2 reads SVGAGI. CDR3: CASSWSPSSYEQYF.

The chain carries TRBV12-3 or TRBV12-4 and TRBJ1-2. The CDR3 contains 13 residues. The CDR3 here is CASSFPVNYGYTF.

The V and J genes are TRBV5-6 and TRBJ2-2; with no DNA, the TCRdb D assignment of TRBD2 cannot be verified. The CDR3 is 16 amino acids. CDR1 is SGHDT, CDR2 YYEEEE, per germline. This chain's CDR3 is CASSLANRLAFGELFF. The full variable domain, rest sourced from reference TRBV5-6 and TRBJ2-2, is DAGVTQSPTHLIKTRGQQVTLRCSPKSGHDTVSWYQQALGQGPQFIFQYYEEEERQRGNFPDRFSGHQFPNYSSELNVNALLLGDSALYLCASSLANRLAFGELFFGEGSRLTVL.

The chain recombines TRBV20-1 with TRBJ2-2; with no DNA, the TCRdb D assignment of TRBD1 cannot be verified. The germline V gene has CDR1 DFQATT and CDR2 SNEGSKA (reference sequence). The CDR3 consists of 15 residues. CDR3 sequence reads: CSASRDRRNTGELFF.

CDR3 loop: CASSLAGGFEAFF. The rearrangement uses TRBV5-1 and TRBJ1-1; TCRdb returns TRBD1, unconfirmable since there is no DNA. CDR1 and CDR2 from the germline V gene are SGHRS and YFSETQ. This CDR3 has 13 amino acids. Full variable domain (remainder filled in from reference TRBV5-1 and TRBJ1-1): KAGVTQTPRYLIKTRGQQVTLSCSPISGHRSVSWYQQTPGQGLQFLFEYFSETQRNKGNFPGRFSGRQFSNSRSEMNVSTLELGDSALYLCASSLAGGFEAFFGQGTRLTVV.

This chain's CDR3 is CASTRDVAYNEQFF. This chain links TRBV19 with TRBJ2-1; no DNA is available, so the TRBD2 call from TCRdb remains unchecked. CDR1 and CDR2 (germline): LNHDA, SQIVND (reference sequence). This CDR3 contains 14 residues.

The chain recombines TRBV7-8 with TRBJ1-1; without DNA, the TCRdb call of TRBD1 cannot be checked. This CDR3 contains 14 residues. Germline values: CDR1 SGHVS, CDR2 FQNEAQ. This CDR3 reads CASSSLSGLTEAFF.

J is TRBJ2-3 and V is TRBV7-9; the TRBD2 assignment by TCRdb is unverifiable without DNA. The CDR3 has 15 amino acids. Germline-derived CDR1 and CDR2 are SEHNR and FQNEAQ (reference sequence). Here the CDR3 reads CASSFASGSVDTQYF. Looking up the rest from reference TRBV7-9 and TRBJ2-3 gives the full variable domain: DTGVSQNPRHKITKRGQNVTFRCDPISEHNRLYWYRQTLGQGPEFLTYFQNEAQLEKSRLLSDRFSAERPKGSFSTLEIQRTEQGDSAMYLCASSFASGSVDTQYFGPGTRLTVL.

The chain carries TRBV6-2 or TRBV6-3 and TRBJ1-5. From germline, CDR1 is MNHEY and CDR2 SVGEGT. This CDR3 has 12 residues. The CDR3: CASSYPRQPQHF.

CDR3 amino acids: CASRQWNYGYTF. The chain links TRBV6-5 to TRBJ1-2. The V gene's germline CDR1 is MNHEY and CDR2 SVGAGI. This CDR3 is 12 amino acids long.

The genes are TRBV6-5 and TRBJ2-1; the TCRdb D gene call, TRBD2, has no DNA to confirm it. CDR1 is MNHEY and CDR2 is SVGAGI in the germline V gene. This CDR3 is 19 amino acids long. CDR3: CASSYYPPGSGSIYNEQFF.

This chain connects TRBV20-1 to TRBJ2-5. Germline V CDR1 and CDR2: DFQATT, SNEGSKA (reference sequence). The CDR3 is 12 residues long. CDR3 loop: CSATEPPETQYF.

The chain links TRBV5-1 to TRBJ2-1. The germline CDR1 and CDR2 sequences are SGHRS and YFSETQ. The CDR3 consists of 15 residues. CDR3: CASSLAPRGVNEQFF.